What follows describes a single T cell receptor (beta chain). CDR1 SNHLY and CDR2 FYNNEI come from the germline V gene. The CDR3 length is 14 residues. V was pared by 6 bases and J by 1 base, with 3 bases of the junction left unmatched. Repertoires were generated with immunoSEQ multiplex PCR, while TCRdb's copy carries only in-frame clones and drops some. The table has some 230,000 clones, 83% seen once. The data are from a study of blood T cell repertoires in COVID-19. This receptor was identified in a woman in her forties or fifties with acute or convalescent COVID-19. The source material was peripheral blood. This rearrangement joins TRBV2 to TRBJ2-3; TRBD1 agrees at 8 bases. CDR3 loop: CASSKDRGTDTQYF. CDR3 coding DNA: TGTGCCAGCAGCAAGGACAGGGGCACAGATACGCAGTATTTT.